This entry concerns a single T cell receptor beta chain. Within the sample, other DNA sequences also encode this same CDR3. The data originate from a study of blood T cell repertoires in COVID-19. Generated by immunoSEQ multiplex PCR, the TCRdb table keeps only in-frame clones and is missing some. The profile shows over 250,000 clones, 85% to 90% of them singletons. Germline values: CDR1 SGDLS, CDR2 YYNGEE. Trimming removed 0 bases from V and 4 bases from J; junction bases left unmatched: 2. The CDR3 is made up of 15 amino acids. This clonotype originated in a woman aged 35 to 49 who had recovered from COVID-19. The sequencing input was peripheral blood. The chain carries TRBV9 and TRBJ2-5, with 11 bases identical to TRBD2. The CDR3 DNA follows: TGTGCCAGCAGCGTAGGCCTAGCGGGAGGAGAGACCCAGTACTTC. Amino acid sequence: CASSVGLAGGETQYF.